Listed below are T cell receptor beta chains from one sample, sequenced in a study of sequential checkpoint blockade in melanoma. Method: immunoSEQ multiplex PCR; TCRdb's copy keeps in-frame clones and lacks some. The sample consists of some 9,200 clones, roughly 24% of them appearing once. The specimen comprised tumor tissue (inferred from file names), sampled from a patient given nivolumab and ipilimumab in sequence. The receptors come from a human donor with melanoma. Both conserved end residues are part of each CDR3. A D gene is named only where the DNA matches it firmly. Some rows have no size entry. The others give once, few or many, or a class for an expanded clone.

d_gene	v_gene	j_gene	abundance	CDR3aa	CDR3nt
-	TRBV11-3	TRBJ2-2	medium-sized	CASSPSRLVAGELFF	TGTGCCAGCAGCCCGTCACGACTAGTTGCCGGGGAGCTGTTTTTT
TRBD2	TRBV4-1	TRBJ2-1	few	CASSSAGGRSYNEQFF	TGCGCCAGCAGCTCAGCGGGGGGGCGCTCCTACAATGAGCAGTTCTTC
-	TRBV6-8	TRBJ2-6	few	CASSYLGTKDSGANVLTF	TGTGCCAGCAGTTACTTAGGGACAAAAGACTCTGGGGCCAACGTCCTGACTTTC
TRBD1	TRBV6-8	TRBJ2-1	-	CASVRGPLSNEQFF	TGTGCCAGCGTCAGGGGGCCCCTTTCGAATGAGCAGTTCTTC
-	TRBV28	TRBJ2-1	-	CASNPRNRPLHEQFF	TGTGCCAGCAACCCCCGGAACAGGCCCCTCCATGAGCAGTTCTTC
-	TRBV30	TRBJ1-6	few	CAWKNIYNSPLHF	TGTGCCTGGAAAAACATCTATAATTCACCCCTCCACTTT
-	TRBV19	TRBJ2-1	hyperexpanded	CASSTTSGQYNEQFF	TGTGCCAGTAGTACAACCTCCGGACAGTACAATGAGCAGTTCTTC
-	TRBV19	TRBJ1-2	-	CASSLNRDGYGYTF	TGTGCCAGTAGTCTCAACAGGGACGGCTATGGCTACACCTTC
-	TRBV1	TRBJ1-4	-	CASSQIDSPTNEKLFF	TGCGCCAGCAGCCAAATAGACAGCCCAACTAATGAAAAACTGTTTTTT
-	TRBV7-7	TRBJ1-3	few	CASSLKRGISGNTIYF	TGTGCCAGCAGCCTAAAACGGGGGATCTCTGGAAACACCATATATTTT
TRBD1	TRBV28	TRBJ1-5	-	CASGGQGWGQPQHF	TGTGCCAGCGGAGGACAGGGATGGGGTCAGCCCCAGCATTTT
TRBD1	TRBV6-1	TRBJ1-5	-	CASSEALQGRNNQPQHF	TGTGCCAGCAGTGAAGCTCTACAGGGGCGAAACAATCAGCCCCAGCATTTT
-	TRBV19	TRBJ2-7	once	CASSTHGGSTYEQYF	TGTGCCAGTAGTACCCATGGGGGTAGCACCTACGAGCAGTACTTC
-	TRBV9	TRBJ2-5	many	CASSTTTTEETQYF	TGTGCCAGCAGCACGACGACGACAGAAGAGACCCAGTACTTC
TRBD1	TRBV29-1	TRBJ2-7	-	CSVEDLDPLTGIHEQYF	TGCAGCGTTGAAGATCTAGATCCTCTGACAGGGATCCACGAGCAGTACTTC
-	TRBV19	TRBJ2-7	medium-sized	CASSLRASSYEQYF	TGTGCCAGTAGCCTCAGGGCTAGCTCCTACGAGCAGTACTTC
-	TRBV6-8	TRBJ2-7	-	CASSYSSVGTYEQYF	TGTGCCAGCAGTTACTCATCAGTGGGGACCTACGAGCAGTACTTC
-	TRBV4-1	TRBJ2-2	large	CASSQGLRVSTGELFF	TGCGCCAGCAGCCAAGGTCTTCGGGTTTCCACCGGGGAGCTGTTTTTT
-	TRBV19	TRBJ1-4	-	CASSRQGGTNEKLFF	TGTGCCAGTAGTAGGCAGGGCGGCACTAATGAAAAACTGTTTTTT
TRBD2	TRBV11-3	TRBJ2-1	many	CASSLLAGRNNEQFF	TGTGCCAGCAGCTTACTAGCGGGGAGGAACAATGAGCAGTTCTTC
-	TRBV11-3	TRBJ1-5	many	CASSLLRPYNQPQHF	TGTGCCAGCAGCCTACTGAGACCATACAATCAGCCCCAGCATTTT